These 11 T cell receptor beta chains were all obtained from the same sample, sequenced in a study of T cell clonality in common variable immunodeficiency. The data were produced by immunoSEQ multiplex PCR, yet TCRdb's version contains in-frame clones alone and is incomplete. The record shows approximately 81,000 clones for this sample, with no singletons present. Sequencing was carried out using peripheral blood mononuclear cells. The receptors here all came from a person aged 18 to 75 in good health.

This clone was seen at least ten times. CDR3 amino acids: CAISVYLTGGGNEQFF. CDR3 DNA, as far as it was read: TGTGCCATCAGTGTTTATCTGACGGGAGGGGGCAATGAG. This rearrangement joins TRBV10-3 to TRBJ2-1; the match to TRBD2 covers 8 bases. Read data end 3 residues before the CDR3 end; the end is taken from the germline J gene. Unmatched junction bases numbered 11, after V lost 4 bases and J lost 6 bases. Germline V CDR1 and CDR2: ENHRY, SYGVKD. This CDR3 is 16 amino acids long.

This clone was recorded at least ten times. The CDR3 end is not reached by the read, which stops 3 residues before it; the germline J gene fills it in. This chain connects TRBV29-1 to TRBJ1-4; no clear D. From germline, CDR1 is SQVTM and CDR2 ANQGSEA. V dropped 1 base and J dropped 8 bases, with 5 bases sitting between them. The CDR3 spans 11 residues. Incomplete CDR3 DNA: TGCAGCGTTGAAGTCGGGGAAAAA. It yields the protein CSVEVGEK. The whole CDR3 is CSVEVGEKLFF.

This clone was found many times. CDR3 protein: CASSQGDPTYEQYF. The DNA read from the CDR3 is TGTGCCAGCAGCCAGGGGGACCCCACCTACGAG. V usage is TRBV6-2 or TRBV6-3 and J usage is TRBJ2-7, with 7 bases matching TRBD1. The CDR3 end is not reached by the read, which stops 3 residues before it; the germline J gene fills it in. The CDR3 spans 14 residues. J gave up 2 bases and V 6 bases, and 7 bases lay outside the gene matches. From germline, CDR1 is MNHEY and CDR2 SVGEGT.

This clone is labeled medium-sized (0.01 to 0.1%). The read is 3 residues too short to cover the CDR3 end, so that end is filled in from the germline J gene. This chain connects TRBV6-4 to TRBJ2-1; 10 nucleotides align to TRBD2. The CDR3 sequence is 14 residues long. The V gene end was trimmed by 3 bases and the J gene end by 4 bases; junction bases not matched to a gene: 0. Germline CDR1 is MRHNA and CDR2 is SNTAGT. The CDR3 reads CASSEAGGYNEQFF. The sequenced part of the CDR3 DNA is TGTGCCAGCAGTGAAGCGGGAGGGTACAATGAG.

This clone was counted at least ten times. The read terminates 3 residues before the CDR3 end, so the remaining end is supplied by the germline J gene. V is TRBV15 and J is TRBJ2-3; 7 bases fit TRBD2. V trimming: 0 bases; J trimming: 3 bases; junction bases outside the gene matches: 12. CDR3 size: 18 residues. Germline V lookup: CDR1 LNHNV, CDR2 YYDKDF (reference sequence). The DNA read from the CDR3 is TGTGCCACCAGCAGAGATAGTCGCGGGGGACTCCTTACAGATACG. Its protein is CATSRDSRGGLLTDT. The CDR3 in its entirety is CATSRDSRGGLLTDTQYF.

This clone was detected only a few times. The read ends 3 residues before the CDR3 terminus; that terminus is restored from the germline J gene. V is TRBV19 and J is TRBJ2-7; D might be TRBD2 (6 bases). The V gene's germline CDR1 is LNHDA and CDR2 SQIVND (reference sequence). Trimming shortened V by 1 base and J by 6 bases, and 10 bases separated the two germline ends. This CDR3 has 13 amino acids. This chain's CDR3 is CASSIGGMGEQYF. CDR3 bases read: TGTGCCAGTAGTATAGGCGGGATGGGCGAG.

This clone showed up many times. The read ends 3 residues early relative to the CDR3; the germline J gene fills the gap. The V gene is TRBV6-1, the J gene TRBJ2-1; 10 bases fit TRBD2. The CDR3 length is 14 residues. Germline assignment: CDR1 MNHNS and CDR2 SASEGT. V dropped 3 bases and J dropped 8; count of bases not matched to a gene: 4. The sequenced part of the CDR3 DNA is TGTGCCAGCAGTGACCAGCGGGAGGGCTATGAG. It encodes CASSDQREGYE. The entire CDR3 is CASSDQREGYEQFF.

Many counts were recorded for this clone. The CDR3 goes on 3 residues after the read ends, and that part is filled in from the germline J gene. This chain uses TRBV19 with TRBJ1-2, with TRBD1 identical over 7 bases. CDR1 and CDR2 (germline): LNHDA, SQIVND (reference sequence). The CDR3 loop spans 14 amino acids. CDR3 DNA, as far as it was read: TGTGCCAGTAGGAACCGACAGGGAGATGAGGGC. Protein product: CASRNRQGDEG. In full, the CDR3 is CASRNRQGDEGYTF. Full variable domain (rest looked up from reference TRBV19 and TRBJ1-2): DGGITQSPKYLFRKEGQNVTLSCEQNLNHDAMYWYRQDPGQGLRLIYYSQIVNDFQKGDIAEGYSVSREKKESFPLTVTSAQKNPTAFYLCASRNRQGDEGYTFGSGTRLTVV.

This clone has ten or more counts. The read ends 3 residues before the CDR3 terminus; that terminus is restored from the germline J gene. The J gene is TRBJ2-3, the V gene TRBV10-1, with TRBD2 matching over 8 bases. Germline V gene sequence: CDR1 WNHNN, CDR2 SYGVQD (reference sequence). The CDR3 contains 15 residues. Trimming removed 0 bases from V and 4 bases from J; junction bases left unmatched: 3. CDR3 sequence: CASSESAGVADTQYF. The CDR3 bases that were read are TGCGCCAGCAGTGAGTCAGCGGGAGTAGCAGATACG.

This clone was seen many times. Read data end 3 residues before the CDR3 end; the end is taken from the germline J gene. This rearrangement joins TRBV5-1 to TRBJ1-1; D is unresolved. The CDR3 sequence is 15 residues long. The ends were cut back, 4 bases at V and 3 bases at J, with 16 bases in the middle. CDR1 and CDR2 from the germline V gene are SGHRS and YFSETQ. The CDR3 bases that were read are TGCGCCAGCAGCCCGTCCCACAGACCCGACACTGAA. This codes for CASSPSHRPDTE. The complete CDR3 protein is CASSPSHRPDTEAFF.

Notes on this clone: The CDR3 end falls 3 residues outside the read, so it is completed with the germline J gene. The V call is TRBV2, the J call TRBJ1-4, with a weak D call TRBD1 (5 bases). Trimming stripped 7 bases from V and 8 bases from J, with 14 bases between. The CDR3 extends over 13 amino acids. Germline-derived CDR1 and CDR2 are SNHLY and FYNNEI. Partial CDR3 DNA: TGTGCCAGCACCCGGGGGGTTGAGGAAAAA. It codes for CASTRGVEEK. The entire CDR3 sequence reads CASTRGVEEKLFF.